The 22 T cell receptor beta chains presented below share a single source sample, sequenced in a study of HIV-infected patients and healthy controls. The repertoire came from unfractionated whole blood and reflected all unsorted peripheral T cells. Alpha and beta constant-region primers primed reverse transcription of 400 to 500 ng RNA. Using multiplexing indices, alpha and beta chain libraries were generated apart by chain-specific third strand synthesis. MiXCR, run by TCRdb on the 5' RACE reads, gives a single entry per CDR3 protein. The table lists about 15,000 distinct CDR3 sequences, 6.5% to 7.5% of them singletons. Specimen: blood. All receptors come from an adult in good health.

The table lists this clonotype with many counts. The chain links TRBV7-9 to TRBJ2-7; possible D gene TRBD1, 8 bases. Germline CDR1 SEHNR, CDR2 FQNEAQ (reference sequence). Trimming stripped 2 bases from V and 5 bases from J, with 13 bases between. The CDR3 has 14 amino acids. CDR3 sequence reads: CASSLRTGRDEQYF. Here the CDR3 DNA reads TGTGCCAGCAGCTTACGGACAGGGAGGGACGAGCAGTACTTC.

By share of the sample, this clonotype is medium-sized (0.01 to 0.1%). V gene TRBV7-9 combines with J gene TRBJ2-1; 10 bases agree with TRBD2. CDR1 is SEHNR, CDR2 FQNEAQ, per germline (reference sequence). Trimming removed 5 bases from V and 0 bases from J; junction bases left unmatched: 4. This CDR3 is 16 amino acids long. As DNA, the CDR3 is TGTGCCAGCAGCCGGACTAGCGGAGACTCCTACAATGAGCAGTTCTTC. Translation: CASSRTSGDSYNEQFF. Using reference TRBV7-9 and TRBJ2-1 for the parts outside the CDR3, the full variable domain is DTGVSQNPRHKITKRGQNVTFRCDPISEHNRLYWYRQTLGQGPEFLTYFQNEAQLEKSRLLSDRFSAERPKGSFSTLEIQRTEQGDSAMYLCASSRTSGDSYNEQFFGPGTRLTVL.

The chain couples TRBV4-3 to TRBJ2-3; D not certain. Per germline, CDR1 LGHNA and CDR2 YSLEER. This CDR3 is built from 17 residues. The germline V and J ends were trimmed by 0 bases and 0 bases, with 13 bases remaining between them. DNA of the CDR3: TGCGCCAGCAGCCAAGATTCGCCAGGTACTAGCACAGATACGCAGTATTTT. It encodes CASSQDSPGTSTDTQYF.

This clonotype counts as medium-sized. The chain links TRBV7-6 to TRBJ2-3; no firm D call. This CDR3 region has 13 residues. Germline V CDR1 and CDR2: SGHVS, FNYEAQ. The V end was cut by 5 bases, the J end by 4 bases, with 10 bases between. This chain's CDR3 is CASSSSPPDTQYF. CDR3 nucleotides: TGTGCCAGCAGCAGTTCGCCCCCAGATACGCAGTATTTT.

This clonotype was seen repeatedly, ten times or more. V is TRBV20-1 and J is TRBJ2-7; D is uncertain. The CDR3 has 13 residues. The V gene's germline CDR1 is DFQATT and CDR2 SNEGSKA (reference sequence). The V end lost 6 bases, the J end lost 3 bases, and 15 bases lay between the germline ends. The CDR3 here is CSAQSPDLYEQYF. The CDR3 DNA sequence: TGCAGTGCCCAAAGTCCAGATCTCTACGAGCAGTACTTC.

There are many counts of this clonotype. The rearrangement uses TRBV20-1 and TRBJ1-2, with a tentative D call TRBD1 (6 bases). There are 14 residues in the CDR3. Trimming stripped 3 bases from V and 5 bases from J, with 16 bases between. Per germline, CDR1 DFQATT and CDR2 SNEGSKA (reference sequence). In nucleotides, the CDR3 is TGCAGTGCTAGGATAGGCGGGGGCCTTTATGGCTACACCTTC. Translated, it gives CSARIGGGLYGYTF.

The table lists this clonotype with many counts. The chain couples TRBV28 to TRBJ2-3; D ambiguous. There are 14 residues in the CDR3. The V gene lost 3 bases and the J gene lost 3 bases, with 10 bases spanning the gap. Germline V CDR1 and CDR2: MDHEN, SYDVKM. The CDR3 spells CASSFRTKTDTQYF. CDR3 coding DNA: TGTGCCAGCAGTTTCAGAACTAAAACAGATACGCAGTATTTT.

This clonotype was seen at least ten times. This chain links TRBV6-5 with TRBJ2-1; D could derive from TRBD1 or TRBD2 (5 bases each). The CDR3 consists of 15 residues. Germline assignment: CDR1 MNHEY and CDR2 SVGAGI. Trimming cost V 6 bases and J 9 bases, with 21 bases left between them. The CDR3 DNA follows: TGTGCCAGCAGGAAGACAGATTGGGAGAGTGGTGAGCAGTTCTTC. Protein: CASRKTDWESGEQFF.

Ten or more counts support this clonotype. This rearrangement joins TRBV20-1 to TRBJ2-2, with TRBD1 matching over 7 bases. The CDR3 is 17 residues long. Unmatched junction bases numbered 10, after V lost 0 bases and J lost 3 bases. CDR1 is DFQATT and CDR2 is SNEGSKA in the germline V gene (reference sequence). The DNA for the CDR3 is TGCAGTGCTAGAGACCCTTGGACAGGCACCGACACCGGGGAGCTGTTTTTT. Its protein product is CSARDPWTGTDTGELFF.

This clonotype was seen repeatedly, ten times or more. The gene calls are TRBV5-4 and TRBJ2-5; possibly TRBD2 for D (7 bases). The CDR3 extends over 15 amino acids. The V end was cut by 0 bases, the J end by 4 bases, with 13 bases between. Germline loops: CDR1 SGHNT, CDR2 YYREEE (reference sequence). The CDR3 region has the DNA TGTGCCAGCAGCTTGGAGGGGGGGCCTAGAGAGACCCAGTACTTC. This gives the protein CASSLEGGPRETQYF.

In this sample, this clonotype turned up a few times. V is TRBV7-9 and J is TRBJ1-2; weak D call: TRBD1 (5 bases). CDR3 length: 13 residues. Germline CDR1 and CDR2: SEHNR and FQNEAQ (reference sequence). V lost 4 bases to trimming and J lost 5 bases, with 11 bases between them. CDR3 in amino acids: CASSYGTGYGYTF. The CDR3 DNA follows: TGTGCCAGCAGCTACGGGACCGGGTATGGCTACACCTTC.

This clonotype occurred many times. V and J are TRBV27 and TRBJ1-1; possible D gene TRBD1, 5 bases. V was shortened by 2 bases and J by 1 base, with 11 bases between the two germline ends. This CDR3 spans 15 amino acids. Germline V CDR1 and CDR2: MNHEY, SMNVEV (reference sequence). The CDR3 reads CASSLSQGPNTEAFF. CDR3 nucleotides: TGTGCCAGCAGTTTAAGTCAGGGCCCGAACACTGAAGCTTTCTTT.

This clonotype has ten or more counts. The genes are TRBV7-9 and TRBJ2-7; 7 positions agree with TRBD1. The CDR3 extends over 17 amino acids. Per germline, CDR1 SEHNR and CDR2 FQNEAQ (reference sequence). Trimming cost V 3 bases and J 6 bases; bases outside gene matches: 17. The CDR3 nucleotides are TGTGCCAGCAGCTTGGGACAGCTAAACACAAGGGCCTCCGAGCAGTACTTC. Protein: CASSLGQLNTRASEQYF.

This clonotype ranks as medium-sized. The chain couples TRBV5-1 to TRBJ2-4; 9 positions match TRBD1. V shed 4 bases and J 5 bases; nucleotides not matched to a gene: 4. Germline assignment: CDR1 SGHRS and CDR2 YFSETQ. The CDR3 is 14 amino acids. CDR3 in amino acids: CASSRTGGENIQYF. In nucleotides, the CDR3 is TGCGCCAGCAGCCGCACAGGGGGCGAAAACATTCAGTACTTC.

The chain couples TRBV12-3 or TRBV12-4 to TRBJ1-2; weak D call: TRBD1 (6 bases). The CDR3 has 11 residues. Trimming shortened V by 7 bases and J by 7 bases, and 10 bases separated the two germline ends. The CDR3 sequence: CASKGGGGYTF. The CDR3 DNA sequence: TGTGCCAGCAAAGGGGGAGGTGGCTACACCTTC.

This clonotype was seen at least ten times. V usage is TRBV12-3 or TRBV12-4 and J usage is TRBJ1-2; 9 nucleotides align to TRBD1. J was trimmed by 6 bases and V by 5 bases; bases with no gene match: 7. This CDR3 comprises 14 residues. The CDR3 DNA reads as TGTGCCAGCAGTACCCTTACAGGGGGCAATGGCTACACCTTC. Amino acid sequence: CASSTLTGGNGYTF.

This clonotype was seen many times. This chain uses TRBV6-1 with TRBJ2-3, with D possibly TRBD2 on 6 matching bases. V dropped 5 bases and J dropped 5 bases, with 23 bases sitting between them. The length of the CDR3 is 17 residues. Germline V gene sequence: CDR1 MNHNS, CDR2 SASEGT. CDR3 in amino acids: CASSTQMGGYWRDTQYF. The CDR3 bases are TGTGCCAGCAGTACCCAAATGGGGGGATACTGGAGAGATACGCAGTATTTT.

A note on this clonotype: This sequence may be a read error, since a much larger clone differs from it by one base. The chain has TRBV5-1 and TRBJ2-3; D is perhaps TRBD2 (5 bases). Trimming stripped 7 bases from V and 2 bases from J, with 20 bases between. This CDR3 is built from 16 residues. The germline V gene has CDR1 SGHRS and CDR2 YFSETQ. In DNA form, the CDR3 reads TGCGCCAGCGGCTCCAACTCCGCCCGGGACACAGATACGCAGTATTTT. Its protein product is CASGSNSARDTDTQYF.

By sample fraction, this clonotype is medium-sized. The J gene is TRBJ2-3, the V gene TRBV5-1; D not resolved. This CDR3 has 15 residues. V was shortened by 1 base and J by 0 bases, with 9 bases between the two germline ends. The germline V gene encodes CDR1 SGHRS and CDR2 YFSETQ. CDR3 in amino acids: CASSLRSDSTDTQYF. DNA for the CDR3: TGCGCCAGCAGCTTGAGATCAGATAGCACAGATACGCAGTATTTT. Supplemented by reference TRBV5-1 and TRBJ2-3, the full variable domain reads KAGVTQTPRYLIKTRGQQVTLSCSPISGHRSVSWYQQTPGQGLQFLFEYFSETQRNKGNFPGRFSGRQFSNSRSEMNVSTLELGDSALYLCASSLRSDSTDTQYFGPGTRLTVL.

Within the sample, this clonotype is medium-sized. The chain joins TRBV7-3 to TRBJ1-1; 10 bases line up with TRBD1. V lost 1 base and J lost 0; bases outside the gene matches: 14. Germline assignment: CDR1 SGHTA and CDR2 FQGTGA. The CDR3 is 20 amino acids. The CDR3 protein is CASSLRSWGTGVRLNTEAFF. The CDR3 DNA sequence: TGTGCCAGCAGCTTAAGGTCCTGGGGGACAGGGGTTCGCCTGAACACTGAAGCTTTCTTT.

This clonotype was observed many times. The chain uses TRBV7-3 and TRBJ2-3; weak D call: TRBD1 (5 bases). Per the germline V gene, CDR1 is SGHTA and CDR2 is FQGTGA. The CDR3 sequence is 15 residues long. V was pared by 1 base and J by 3 bases, with 11 bases between. In nucleotides, the CDR3 is TGTGCCAGCAGCTTAAGTTCAGGGCTGACAGATACGCAGTATTTT. Translated, it gives CASSLSSGLTDTQYF.

This clonotype occurred a few times. The chain joins TRBV21-1 to TRBJ2-5. TRBV21-1 is noted as a pseudogene. The CDR3 loop spans 14 amino acids. The CDR3 here is CASSKGCLKGTQYF. The CDR3 DNA follows: TGTGCCAGCAGCAAGGGGTGTCTTAAGGGGACCCAGTACTTC.